The rows below give T cell receptor beta chains drawn from one sample of a study of Ad26.COV2.S vaccination and SARS-CoV-2 variants. The protocol was immunoSEQ multiplex PCR, while the TCRdb copy is restricted to in-frame clones and leaves out a portion. Of roughly 300,000 clones in the sample, around 88% were seen once. Sequenced material: peripheral blood, taken in a trial of Ad26.COV2.S vaccine versus placebo. The source of these receptors is a person between 18 and 59 years old who received the Ad26.COV2.S COVID-19 vaccine or a placebo. CDR3s include the opening cysteine and the closing phenylalanine or tryptophan. Each record gives: CDR3 length, V gene, clone size, D gene, J gene, CDR3 DNA, CDR3 protein. D genes are given only for firm matches. Clone sizes are given selectively: once, few, many, or a class where the clone is expanded.

17	TRBV27	-	-	TRBJ2-2	TGTGCCAGCACGTCCTGGGGGGAAGAGGCGAACACCGGGGAGCTGTTTTTT	CASTSWGEEANTGELFF
15	TRBV4-2	-	-	TRBJ1-2	TGTGCCAGCAGCCAAGGCGGGGCAGGGAGCTATGGCTACACCTTC	CASSQGGAGSYGYTF
14	TRBV3-1/TRBV3-2	-	-	TRBJ1-5	TGTGCCAGCAGCCAAGATCCCATTTCTCAGCCCCAGCATTTT	CASSQDPISQPQHF
18	TRBV7-9	-	TRBD1	TRBJ2-3	TGTGCCAGCAGCCGTCGGGGACAGGGGGCGACTAGGACAGATACGCAGTATTTT	CASSRRGQGATRTDTQYF
21	TRBV19	-	TRBD2	TRBJ2-7	TGTGCCAGTAGTATAGGAGTTCTCCGGCCAACTAGCGTTGCAAGCTCCTACGAGCAGTACTTC	CASSIGVLRPTSVASSYEQYF
15	TRBV5-6	-	TRBD1	TRBJ2-1	TGTGCCAGCAGCCCAGGGACAGGGGGGAAAGATGAGCAGTTCTTC	CASSPGTGGKDEQFF
13	TRBV6-5	few	-	TRBJ1-4	TGTGCCAGCAGTTCCCAGGGGTATGAAAAACTGTTTTTT	CASSSQGYEKLFF
15	TRBV5-1	-	-	TRBJ1-1	TGCGCCAGCAGCTTACGGGGACCCGCGGACGCTGAAGCTTTCTTT	CASSLRGPADAEAFF
14	TRBV7-9	-	-	TRBJ1-2	TGTGCCAGCAGCTTAGTCGCAGGGATAGAAGGCTACACCTTC	CASSLVAGIEGYTF
15	TRBV6-2/TRBV6-3	-	TRBD2	TRBJ2-1	TGTGCCAGCAGCGACACTAGCGGGGGCTACAATGAGCAGTTCTTC	CASSDTSGGYNEQFF
15	TRBV14	few	-	TRBJ1-1	TGTGCCAGCAGCCGAGAGACAGGCGTGAACACTGAAGCTTTCTTT	CASSRETGVNTEAFF
15	TRBV4-1	-	-	TRBJ1-5	TGCGCCAGCAGCCAAGATAGAAAAGACAATCAGCCCCAGCATTTT	CASSQDRKDNQPQHF
14	TRBV5-1	-	-	TRBJ2-1	TGCGCCAGCAGAGTACCCGGGGGTTACAATGAGCAGTTCTTC	CASRVPGGYNEQFF
16	TRBV27	once	TRBD1	TRBJ2-5	TGTGCCAGCAGTTTAGCGGGACAGGGGGCGAAAGTGACCCAGTACTTC	CASSLAGQGAKVTQYF
17	TRBV30	-	TRBD1	TRBJ1-1	TGTGCCTGGAGTCCCGCTGGACAGGGGCGCTGGAGCACTGAAGCTTTCTTT	CAWSPAGQGRWSTEAFF
15	TRBV29-1	-	-	TRBJ1-2	TGCAGCGTTGAGGGGGGTAAGAACGCTAACTATGGCTACACCTTC	CSVEGGKNANYGYTF
13	TRBV10-3	-	-	TRBJ1-5	TGTGCCATCAGTGAGTGGGGGAATCAGCCCCAGCATTTT	CAISEWGNQPQHF
13	TRBV30	few	-	TRBJ2-3	TGTGCCATGGATTCCAGCGGCACAGATACGCAGTATTTT	CAMDSSGTDTQYF
12	TRBV28	-	TRBD2	TRBJ2-1	TGTGCCAGCAGTTCCTCCGGGACTAGCGGACTCTTC	CASSSSGTSGLF
12	TRBV5-1	-	-	TRBJ2-7	TGCGCCAGCAGCGTACAGGGTTCGGATCCGTACTTC	CASSVQGSDPYF
13	TRBV7-2	few	-	TRBJ2-7	TGTGCCAGCAGCCTAGGGTCCAGGGACGAGCAGTACTTC	CASSLGSRDEQYF
14	TRBV2	-	-	TRBJ1-6	TGTGCCAGCACAAGGGTTGCCTATAATTCACCCCTCCACTTT	CASTRVAYNSPLHF
17	TRBV10-3	-	TRBD2	TRBJ2-3	TGTGCCATCAGTGAGATGGGGGAGGGACTACTTACAGATACGCAGTATTTT	CAISEMGEGLLTDTQYF
15	TRBV7-2	-	-	TRBJ2-2	TGTGCCAGCAGCGAGCAGGTTTTGGGCACCGGGGAGCTGTTTTTT	CASSEQVLGTGELFF
15	TRBV9	-	TRBD1	TRBJ1-3	TGTGCCAGCAGCATTACAGGGGAAATGGGAAACACCATATATTTT	CASSITGEMGNTIYF
16	TRBV28	-	TRBD1	TRBJ2-2	TGTGCCAGCAGTTTAGGGGGACAGGGGCGCACCGGGGAGCTGTTTTTT	CASSLGGQGRTGELFF
15	TRBV10-3	-	TRBD1	TRBJ1-3	TGTGCCATCAGTGAGGACAGGGGGCCGGGAAACACCATATATTTT	CAISEDRGPGNTIYF
16	TRBV28	-	TRBD1	TRBJ1-3	TGTGCCAGCAGTAGTATGGGACAGGGAAAAGGAAACACCATATATTTT	CASSSMGQGKGNTIYF
14	TRBV19	-	-	TRBJ1-1	TGTGCCAGTAGAGCAGGGATGTGGAACACTGAAGCTTTCTTT	CASRAGMWNTEAFF
16	TRBV5-6	-	TRBD1	TRBJ2-5	TGTGCCAGCAGCTTGGAGAGGACAGGGGTATGGGGGACCCAGTACTTC	CASSLERTGVWGTQYF
15	TRBV7-8	-	TRBD1	TRBJ2-3	TGTGCCAGCAGCGCAACAGGGGGAGGCACAGATACGCAGTATTTT	CASSATGGGTDTQYF
15	TRBV28	-	TRBD1	TRBJ1-5	TGTGCCAGCAGTCTGACAGGGAGGCAGGGTCAGCCCCAGCATTTT	CASSLTGRQGQPQHF
16	TRBV11-2	-	-	TRBJ2-7	TGTGCCAGCAGCTTAGTGAGTTGGCAGGGAGGTGACGAGCAGTACTTC	CASSLVSWQGGDEQYF
14	TRBV7-2	-	-	TRBJ1-3	TGTGCCAGCAGCTTGGGCAGCTCTGGAAACACCATATATTTT	CASSLGSSGNTIYF
13	TRBV30	once	-	TRBJ2-7	TGTGCCTGGACCGAGGACAGATTCTACGAGCAGTACTTC	CAWTEDRFYEQYF
14	TRBV6-2/TRBV6-3	-	-	TRBJ1-2	TGTGCCAGCAGCCCGACAAATTCCTACTATGGCTACACCTTC	CASSPTNSYYGYTF
17	TRBV28	-	-	TRBJ2-5	TGTGCCAGCAGTTTAGGGGGTGAAGGGGCGTTGCAAGAGACCCAGTACTTC	CASSLGGEGALQETQYF
15	TRBV5-1	-	TRBD1	TRBJ1-2	TGCGCCAGCAGCCACGCTGGACAGGGGGCGAAGGGCTACACCTTC	CASSHAGQGAKGYTF
16	TRBV18	-	-	TRBJ1-3	TGTGCCAGCTCACGATCACAGGGTGGCTCTGGAAACACCATATATTTT	CASSRSQGGSGNTIYF
13	TRBV19	-	TRBD1	TRBJ2-1	TGTGCCAGTAGTATGGCAGGGGGCAATGAGCAGTTCTTC	CASSMAGGNEQFF
11	TRBV6-5	-	-	TRBJ2-1	TGTGCCAGCAGTTACTCTACTGAGCAGTTCTTC	CASSYSTEQFF
12	TRBV2	-	-	TRBJ2-2	TGTGCCAGCGGCGGGGGCCCCGGGGAGCTGTTTTTT	CASGGGPGELFF
15	TRBV5-5	-	TRBD1	TRBJ2-2	TGTGCCAGCAGCTTACAGGGGGTACCCACCGGGGAGCTGTTTTTT	CASSLQGVPTGELFF
12	TRBV7-9	-	-	TRBJ2-3	TGTGCCAGCAGCCATCCAGCAGATACGCAGTATTTT	CASSHPADTQYF
16	TRBV11-2	once	-	TRBJ1-3	TGTGCCAGCAGCCAAAGGGGGTCAAGCTCTGGAAACACCATATATTTT	CASSQRGSSSGNTIYF
16	TRBV3-1/TRBV3-2	-	-	TRBJ1-5	TGTGCCAGCAGCGAAGCGAGGGAAGGGGCAAATCAGCCCCAGCATTTT	CASSEAREGANQPQHF
15	TRBV7-2	-	-	TRBJ1-2	TGTGCCAGCAGCTTAGGGAGGGGCAGCGACTATGGCTACACCTTC	CASSLGRGSDYGYTF
15	TRBV9	-	-	TRBJ2-7	TGTGCCAGCAGCGCTTCGGTTATGAGCTCCTACGAGCAGTACTTC	CASSASVMSSYEQYF
13	TRBV24-1	-	TRBD1	TRBJ2-3	TGTGCCACCAACAGGGGGTACACAGATACGCAGTATTTT	CATNRGYTDTQYF
14	TRBV18	-	-	TRBJ1-3	TGTGCCAGCTCACCGGCTGGAGCTGGAAACACCATATATTTT	CASSPAGAGNTIYF